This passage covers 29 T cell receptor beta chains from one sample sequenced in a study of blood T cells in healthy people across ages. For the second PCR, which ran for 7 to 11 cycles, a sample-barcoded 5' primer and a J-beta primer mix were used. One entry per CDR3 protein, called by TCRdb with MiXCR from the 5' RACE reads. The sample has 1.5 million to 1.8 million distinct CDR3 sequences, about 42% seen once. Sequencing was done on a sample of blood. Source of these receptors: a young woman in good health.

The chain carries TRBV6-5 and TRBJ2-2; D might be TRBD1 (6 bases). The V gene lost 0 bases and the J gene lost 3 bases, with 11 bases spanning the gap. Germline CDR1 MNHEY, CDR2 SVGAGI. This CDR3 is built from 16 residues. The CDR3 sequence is CASSYSGRGHTGELFF. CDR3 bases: TGTGCCAGCAGTTACTCCGGCAGGGGTCACACCGGGGAGCTGTTTTTT.

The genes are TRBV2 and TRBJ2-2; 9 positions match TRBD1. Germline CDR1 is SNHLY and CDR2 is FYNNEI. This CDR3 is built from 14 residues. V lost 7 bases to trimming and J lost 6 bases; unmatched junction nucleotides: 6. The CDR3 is CASTQGARAGELFF. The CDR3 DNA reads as TGTGCCAGCACACAGGGGGCTCGGGCCGGGGAGCTGTTTTTT. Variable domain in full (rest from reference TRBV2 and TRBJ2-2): EPEVTQTPSHQVTQMGQEVILRCVPISNHLYFYWYRQILGQKVEFLVSFYNNEISEKSEIFDDQFSVERPDGSNFTLKIRSTKLEDSAMYFCASTQGARAGELFFGEGSRLTVL.

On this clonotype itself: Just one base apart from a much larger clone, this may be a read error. The CDR3, as DNA: TGTGCCATCAGTGATGGGCTAGCGAGCAATGAGCAGTACTTC. It specifies CAISDGLASNEQYF. The chain links TRBV10-3 to TRBJ2-7, with D possibly TRBD2 on 6 matching bases. CDR1 and CDR2 from the germline V gene are ENHRY and SYGVKD. Between the trimmed V and J ends, which lost 3 bases and 7 bases, there was a span of 16 bases. The CDR3 runs 14 residues.

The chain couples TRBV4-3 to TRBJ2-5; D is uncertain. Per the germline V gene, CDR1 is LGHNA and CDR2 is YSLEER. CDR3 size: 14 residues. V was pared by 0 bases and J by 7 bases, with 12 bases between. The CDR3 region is CASSQDLPLGTQYF. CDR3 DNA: TGCGCCAGCAGCCAAGATCTCCCTTTAGGGACCCAGTACTTC.

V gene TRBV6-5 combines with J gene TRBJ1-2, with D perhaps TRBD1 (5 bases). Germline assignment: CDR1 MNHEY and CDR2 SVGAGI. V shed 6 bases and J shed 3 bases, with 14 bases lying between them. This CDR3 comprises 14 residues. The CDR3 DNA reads TGTGCCAGCAGCAAACGGGACGGAGACTATGGCTACACCTTC. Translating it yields CASSKRDGDYGYTF.

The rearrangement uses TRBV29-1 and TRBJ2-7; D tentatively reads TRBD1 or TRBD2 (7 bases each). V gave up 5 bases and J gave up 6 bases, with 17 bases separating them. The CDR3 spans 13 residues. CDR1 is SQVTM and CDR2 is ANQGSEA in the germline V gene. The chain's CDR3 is CSVPRGRGGEQYF. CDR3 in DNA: TGCAGCGTTCCACGGGGCAGGGGGGGCGAGCAGTACTTC.

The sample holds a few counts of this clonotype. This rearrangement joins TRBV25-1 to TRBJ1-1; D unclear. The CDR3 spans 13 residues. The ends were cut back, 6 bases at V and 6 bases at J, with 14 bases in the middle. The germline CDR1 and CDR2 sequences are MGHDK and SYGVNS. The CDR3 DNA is TGTGCCAGCAGCGACATGGTACGGGCTGAAGCTTTCTTT. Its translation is CASSDMVRAEAFF.

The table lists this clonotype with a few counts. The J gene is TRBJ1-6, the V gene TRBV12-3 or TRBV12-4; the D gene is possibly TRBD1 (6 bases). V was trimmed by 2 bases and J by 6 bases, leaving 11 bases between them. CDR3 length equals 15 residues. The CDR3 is CASSLWGPGNSPLHF. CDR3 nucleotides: TGTGCCAGCAGTTTATGGGGGCCTGGTAATTCACCCCTCCACTTT.

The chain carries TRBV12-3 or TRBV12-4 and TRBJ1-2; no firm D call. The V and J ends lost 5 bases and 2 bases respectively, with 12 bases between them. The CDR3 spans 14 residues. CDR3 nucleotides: TGTGCCAGCAGTCTACAGTTCTTCAACTATGGCTACACCTTC. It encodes CASSLQFFNYGYTF.

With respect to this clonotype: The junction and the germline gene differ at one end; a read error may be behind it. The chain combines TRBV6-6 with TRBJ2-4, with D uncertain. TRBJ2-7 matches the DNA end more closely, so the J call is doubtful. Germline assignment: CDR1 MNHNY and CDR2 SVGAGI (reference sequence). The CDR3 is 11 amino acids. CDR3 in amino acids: CACSPQNEQYF. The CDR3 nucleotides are TGTGCCTGCAGTCCTCAGAACGAGCAGTACTTC.

The DNA for the CDR3 is TGTGCCATCAGTGAGGCGCTCGAGAGGGACTATGGCTACACCTTC. Amino acids: CAISEALERDYGYTF. The genes are TRBV10-3 and TRBJ1-2, with D uncertain. Trimming took 2 bases from V and 3 from J, leaving 13 bases between them. The length of the CDR3 is 15 residues. CDR1 is ENHRY, CDR2 SYGVKD, per germline.

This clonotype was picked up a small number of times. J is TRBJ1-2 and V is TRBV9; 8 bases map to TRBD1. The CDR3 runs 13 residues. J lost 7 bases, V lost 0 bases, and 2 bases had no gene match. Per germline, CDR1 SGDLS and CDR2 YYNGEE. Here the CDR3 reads CASSVGTGFGYTF. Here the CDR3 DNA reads TGTGCCAGCAGCGTAGGGACAGGGTTTGGCTACACCTTC.

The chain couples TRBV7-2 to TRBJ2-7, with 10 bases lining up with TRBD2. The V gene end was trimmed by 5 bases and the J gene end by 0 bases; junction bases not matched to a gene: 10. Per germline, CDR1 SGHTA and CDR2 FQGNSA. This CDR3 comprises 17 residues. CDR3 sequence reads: CASSGRLAGYSSYEQYF. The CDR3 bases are TGTGCCAGCAGCGGAAGACTAGCGGGTTATAGCTCCTACGAGCAGTACTTC.

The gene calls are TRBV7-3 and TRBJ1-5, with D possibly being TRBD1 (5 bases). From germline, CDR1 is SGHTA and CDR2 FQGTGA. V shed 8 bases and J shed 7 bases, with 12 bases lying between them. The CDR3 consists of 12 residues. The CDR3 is CASPRVGQPQHF. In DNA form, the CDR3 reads TGTGCCAGCCCCAGGGTCGGGCAGCCCCAGCATTTT.

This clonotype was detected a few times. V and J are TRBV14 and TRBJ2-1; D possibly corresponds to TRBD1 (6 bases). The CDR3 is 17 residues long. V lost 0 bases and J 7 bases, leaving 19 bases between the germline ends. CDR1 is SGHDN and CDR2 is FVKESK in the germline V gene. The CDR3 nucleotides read TGTGCCAGCAGCCAAGAAAGGGGGTATTGGCTTGGGAATGAGCAGTTCTTC. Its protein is CASSQERGYWLGNEQFF. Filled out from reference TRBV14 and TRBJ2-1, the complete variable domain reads EAGVTQFPSHSVIEKGQTVTLRCDPISGHDNLYWYRRVMGKEIKFLLHFVKESKQDESGMPNNRFLAERTGGTYSTLKVQPAELEDSGVYFCASSQERGYWLGNEQFFGPGTRLTVL.

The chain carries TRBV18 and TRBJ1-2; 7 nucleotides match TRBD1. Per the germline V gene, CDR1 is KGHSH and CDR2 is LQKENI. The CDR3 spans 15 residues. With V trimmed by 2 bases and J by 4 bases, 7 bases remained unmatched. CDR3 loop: CASSPGLQGGYGYTF. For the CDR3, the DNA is TGTGCCAGCTCACCAGGGCTTCAGGGGGGCTATGGCTACACCTTC.

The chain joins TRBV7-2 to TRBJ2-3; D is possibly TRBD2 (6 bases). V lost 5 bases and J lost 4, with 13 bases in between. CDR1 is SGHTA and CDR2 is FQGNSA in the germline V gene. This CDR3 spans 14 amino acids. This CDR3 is CASSVSGAPDTQYF. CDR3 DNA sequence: TGTGCCAGCAGCGTTAGCGGAGCCCCAGATACGCAGTATTTT. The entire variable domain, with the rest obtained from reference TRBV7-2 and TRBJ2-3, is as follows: GAGVSQSPSNKVTEKGKDVELRCDPISGHTALYWYRQSLGQGLEFLIYFQGNSAPDKSGLPSDRFSAERTGGSVSTLTIQRTQQEDSAVYLCASSVSGAPDTQYFGPGTRLTVL.

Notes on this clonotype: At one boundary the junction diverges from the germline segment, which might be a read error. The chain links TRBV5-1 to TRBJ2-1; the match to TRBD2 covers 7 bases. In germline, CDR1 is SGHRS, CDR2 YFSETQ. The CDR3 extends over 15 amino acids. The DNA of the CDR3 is TGCGCCAGCAGCTTACTAGCGCTGGTTCGGAATGACCAGTTCTTC. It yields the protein CASSLLALVRNDQFF.

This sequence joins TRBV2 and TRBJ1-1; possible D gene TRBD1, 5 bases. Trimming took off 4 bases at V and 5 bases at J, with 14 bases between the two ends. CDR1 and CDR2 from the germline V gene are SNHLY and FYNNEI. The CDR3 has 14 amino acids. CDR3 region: CASSGRSRGTEAFF. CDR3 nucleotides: TGTGCCAGCAGTGGGCGTTCACGGGGGACTGAAGCTTTCTTT.

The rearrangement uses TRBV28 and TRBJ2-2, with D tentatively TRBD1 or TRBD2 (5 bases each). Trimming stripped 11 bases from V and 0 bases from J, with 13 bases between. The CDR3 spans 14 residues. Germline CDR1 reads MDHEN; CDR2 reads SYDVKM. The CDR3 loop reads CAAGTGANTGELFF. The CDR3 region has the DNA TGTGCCGCTGGGACGGGTGCGAACACCGGGGAGCTGTTTTTT.

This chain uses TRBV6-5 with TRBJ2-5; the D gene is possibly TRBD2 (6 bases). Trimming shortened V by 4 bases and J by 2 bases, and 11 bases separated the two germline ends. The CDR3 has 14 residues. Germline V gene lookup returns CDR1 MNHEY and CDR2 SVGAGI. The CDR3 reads CASSSWGVQETQYF. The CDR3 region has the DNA TGTGCCAGCAGTTCCTGGGGGGTACAAGAGACCCAGTACTTC.

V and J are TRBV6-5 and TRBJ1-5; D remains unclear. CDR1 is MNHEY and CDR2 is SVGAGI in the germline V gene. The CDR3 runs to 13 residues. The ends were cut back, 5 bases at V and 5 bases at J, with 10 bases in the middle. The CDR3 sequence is CASSTLRDQPQHF. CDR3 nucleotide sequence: TGTGCCAGCAGTACACTTAGGGATCAGCCCCAGCATTTT.

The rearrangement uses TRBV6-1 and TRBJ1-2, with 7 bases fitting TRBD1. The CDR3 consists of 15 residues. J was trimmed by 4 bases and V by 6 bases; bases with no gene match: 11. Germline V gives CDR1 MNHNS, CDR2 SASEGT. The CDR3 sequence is CASSATGVGGYGYTF. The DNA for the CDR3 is TGTGCCAGCAGCGCTACAGGGGTTGGGGGCTATGGCTACACCTTC.

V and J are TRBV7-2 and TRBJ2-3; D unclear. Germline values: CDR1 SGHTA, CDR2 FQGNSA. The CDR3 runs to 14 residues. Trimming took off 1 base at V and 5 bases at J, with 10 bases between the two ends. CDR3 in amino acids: CASSLGPGLDTQYF. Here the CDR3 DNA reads TGTGCCAGCAGCTTAGGACCGGGTCTAGATACGCAGTATTTT.

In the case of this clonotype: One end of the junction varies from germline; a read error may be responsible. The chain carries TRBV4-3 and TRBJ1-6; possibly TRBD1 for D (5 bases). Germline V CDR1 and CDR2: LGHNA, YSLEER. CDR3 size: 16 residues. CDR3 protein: CASSQEPGNYNSPPHF. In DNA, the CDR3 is TGCGCCAGCAGCCAAGAACCAGGGAACTATAATTCACCCCCCCACTTT.

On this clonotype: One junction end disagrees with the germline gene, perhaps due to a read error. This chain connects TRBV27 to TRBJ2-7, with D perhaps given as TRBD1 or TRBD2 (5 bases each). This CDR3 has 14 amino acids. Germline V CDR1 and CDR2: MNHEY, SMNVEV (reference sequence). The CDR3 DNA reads TGTGCCAACAGTGTGAGGGGAGCTCCCTACGAGCAGTACTTC. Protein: CANSVRGAPYEQYF.

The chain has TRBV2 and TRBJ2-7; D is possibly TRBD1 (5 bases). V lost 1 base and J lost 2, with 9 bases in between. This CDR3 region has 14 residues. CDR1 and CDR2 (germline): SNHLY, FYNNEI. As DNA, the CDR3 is TGTGCCAGCAGTGAAGAAGACAGAGCCTACGAGCAGTACTTC. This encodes CASSEEDRAYEQYF.

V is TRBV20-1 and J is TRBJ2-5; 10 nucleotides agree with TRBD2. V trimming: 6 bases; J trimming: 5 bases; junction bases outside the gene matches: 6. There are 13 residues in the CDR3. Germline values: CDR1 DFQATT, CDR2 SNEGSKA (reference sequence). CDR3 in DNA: TGCAGTGCCCCGGGACTAGCGACGGAGACCCAGTACTTC. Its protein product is CSAPGLATETQYF.

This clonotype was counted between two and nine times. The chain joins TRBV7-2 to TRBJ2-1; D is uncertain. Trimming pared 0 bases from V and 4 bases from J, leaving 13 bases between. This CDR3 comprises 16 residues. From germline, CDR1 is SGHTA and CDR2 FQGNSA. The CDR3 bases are TGTGCCAGCAGCTTAGCAAGGTCGGCCAGTTACAATGAGCAGTTCTTC. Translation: CASSLARSASYNEQFF.